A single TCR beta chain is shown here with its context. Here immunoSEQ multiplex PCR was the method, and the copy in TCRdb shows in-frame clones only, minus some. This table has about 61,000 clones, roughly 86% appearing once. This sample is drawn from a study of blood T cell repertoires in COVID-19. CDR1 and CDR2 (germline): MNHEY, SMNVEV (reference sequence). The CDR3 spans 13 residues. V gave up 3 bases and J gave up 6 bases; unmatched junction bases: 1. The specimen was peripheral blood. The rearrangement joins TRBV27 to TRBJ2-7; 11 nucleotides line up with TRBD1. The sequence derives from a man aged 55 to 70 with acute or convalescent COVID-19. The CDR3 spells CASSFGTGGEQYF. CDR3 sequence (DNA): TGTGCCAGCAGTTTTGGGACAGGGGGCGAGCAGTACTTC.